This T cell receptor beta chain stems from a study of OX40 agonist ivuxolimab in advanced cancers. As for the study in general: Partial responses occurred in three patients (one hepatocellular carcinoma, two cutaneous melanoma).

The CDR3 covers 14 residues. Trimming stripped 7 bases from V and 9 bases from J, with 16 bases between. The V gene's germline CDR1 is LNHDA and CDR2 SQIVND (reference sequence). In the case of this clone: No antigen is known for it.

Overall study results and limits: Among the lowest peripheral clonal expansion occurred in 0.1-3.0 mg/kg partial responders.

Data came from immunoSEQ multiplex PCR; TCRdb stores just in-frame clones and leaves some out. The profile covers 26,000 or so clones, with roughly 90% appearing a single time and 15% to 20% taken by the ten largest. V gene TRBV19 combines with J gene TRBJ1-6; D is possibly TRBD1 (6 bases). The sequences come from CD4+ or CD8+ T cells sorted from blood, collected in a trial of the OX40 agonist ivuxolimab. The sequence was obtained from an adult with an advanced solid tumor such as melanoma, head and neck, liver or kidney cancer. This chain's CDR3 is CASTQQGQVSPLHF. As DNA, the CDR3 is TGTGCCAGTACACAACAGGGTCAGGTTTCACCCCTCCACTTT. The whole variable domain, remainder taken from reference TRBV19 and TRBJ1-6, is DGGITQSPKYLFRKEGQNVTLSCEQNLNHDAMYWYRQDPGQGLRLIYYSQIVNDFQKGDIAEGYSVSREKKESFPLTVTSAQKNPTAFYLCASTQQGQVSPLHFGNGTRLTVT.